These 19 T cell receptor beta chains were all obtained from the same sample, sequenced in a study of a mutant IDH1 vaccine in newly diagnosed glioma. The antigens for these receptors are not known. The repertoire was sequenced with immunoSEQ multiplex PCR; TCRdb's copy has only in-frame clones and lacks some. Of tens of thousands of clones in the sample, approximately 65% were seen once. As for time point: week 47, end of study. Doses of 300 ug of mutant IDH1 20-mer peptide were given with topical imiquimod. The sample here was peripheral blood mononuclear cells (PBMCs), taken from a glioma patient whose treatment included an IDH1 peptide vaccine. Receptors originate from a man between 35 and 55 years old with glioma. Some clones in this sample may be carry-over from other donors' samples.

This clone was detected only once. The V call is TRBV6-5, the J call TRBJ1-2; TRBD1 matches 7 bases. The CDR3 extends over 15 amino acids. V lost 8 bases to trimming and J lost 2 bases; unmatched junction nucleotides: 11. The germline V gene has CDR1 MNHEY and CDR2 SVGAGI. The CDR3 is CASGRGFRGNYGYTF. The CDR3 bases are TGTGCCAGCGGGCGCGGTTTCAGGGGGAACTATGGCTACACCTTC.

This clone was seen only once. In DNA form, the CDR3 reads TGTGCCAGCAGCGTCGGGGTGGAGGGCTTGAACACTGAAGCTTTCTTT. This encodes CASSVGVEGLNTEAFF. This chain uses TRBV9 with TRBJ1-1; D gene ambiguous. V lost 2 bases to trimming and J lost 0 bases, with 14 bases between them. Germline values: CDR1 SGDLS, CDR2 YYNGEE. The CDR3 spans 16 residues.

This rearrangement joins TRBV7-9 to TRBJ2-5; D not resolved. The germline CDR1 and CDR2 sequences are SEHNR and FQNEAQ (reference sequence). This CDR3 has 14 amino acids. V lost 4 bases to trimming and J lost 2 bases, with 11 bases between them. CDR3 bases: TGTGCCAGCAGCTGGTCCGACGCGCAAGAGACCCAGTACTTC. It is translated as CASSWSDAQETQYF.

This clone was seen a single time. The chain uses TRBV6-5 and TRBJ2-5; 9 nucleotides match TRBD1. The CDR3 runs 15 residues. Germline CDR1 reads MNHEY; CDR2 reads SVGAGI. J gave up 7 bases and V 10 bases, and 16 bases lay outside the gene matches. CDR3 coding DNA: TGTGCCACGAGCCCACCGGGACAGGGCCATGGGACCCAGTACTTC. Its protein is CATSPPGQGHGTQYF.

This sequence joins TRBV2 and TRBJ2-3, with D hard to call. Germline V gives CDR1 SNHLY, CDR2 FYNNEI. The CDR3 has 13 residues. V lost 8 bases and J lost 3, with 12 bases in between. The CDR3: CASRRPQTDTQYF. The DNA for the CDR3 is TGTGCCAGCCGAAGACCACAAACAGATACGCAGTATTTT.

V gene TRBV30 combines with J gene TRBJ2-2; D not resolved. The CDR3 covers 15 residues. The ends were cut back, 2 bases at V and 5 bases at J, with 15 bases in the middle. Germline CDR1 and CDR2: GTSNPN and SVGIG (reference sequence). Written as DNA, the CDR3 is TGTGCCTGGAGTAAGACGCTAACCGCGACCGGGGAGCTGTTTTTT. It encodes CAWSKTLTATGELFF. The whole variable domain, remainder taken from reference TRBV30 and TRBJ2-2, is SQTIHQWPATLVQPVGSPLSLECTVEGTSNPNLYWYRQAAGRGLQLLFYSVGIGQISSEVPQNLSASRPQDRQFILSSKKLLLSDSGFYLCAWSKTLTATGELFFGEGSRLTVL.

The chain couples TRBV5-4 to TRBJ2-1, with D possibly being TRBD1 (6 bases). Germline V CDR1 and CDR2: SGHNT, YYREEE (reference sequence). This CDR3 is 13 amino acids long. The V end lost 3 bases, the J end lost 9 bases, and 13 bases lay between the germline ends. The CDR3, as DNA: TGTGCCAGCAGCTACCAGCCAGGGGCTGAGCAGTTCTTC. Encoded protein: CASSYQPGAEQFF.

The chain couples TRBV5-5 to TRBJ2-7, with D possibly matching TRBD1 (6 bases). Trimming stripped 4 bases from V and 6 bases from J, with 14 bases between. The CDR3 is 13 residues long. Germline V gene sequence: CDR1 SGHKS, CDR2 YYEKEE (reference sequence). The CDR3 coding sequence is TGTGCCAGCAGCCAGATGGGGGCGTTCGAGCAGTACTTC. Amino acid sequence: CASSQMGAFEQYF.

The rearrangement joins TRBV25-1 to TRBJ1-1; no reliable D call. Trimming shortened V by 1 base and J by 4 bases, and 19 bases separated the two germline ends. CDR1 is MGHDK and CDR2 is SYGVNS in the germline V gene. The CDR3 has 17 residues. CDR3 coding DNA: TGTGCCAGCAGTGAATTTGACTGGGAAGGGTCGGCCACTGAAGCTTTCTTT. Protein product: CASSEFDWEGSATEAFF.

This chain uses TRBV5-1 with TRBJ2-2; 10 nucleotides align to TRBD1. Trimming removed 0 bases from V and 0 bases from J; junction bases left unmatched: 11. Germline CDR1 SGHRS, CDR2 YFSETQ. The CDR3 loop spans 20 amino acids. CDR3 loop: CASSLEIWDRGDTNTGELFF. The CDR3 DNA follows: TGCGCCAGCAGCTTGGAGATATGGGACAGGGGCGATACGAACACCGGGGAGCTGTTTTTT.

V gene TRBV19 combines with J gene TRBJ1-5; D remains ambiguous. Per germline, CDR1 LNHDA and CDR2 SQIVND (reference sequence). V gave up 3 bases and J gave up 9 bases, with 15 bases separating them. The CDR3 totals 14 residues. CDR3 nucleotides: TGTGCCAGTAGTATCTCGCAGGTCCCCGGGCCCCAGCATTTT. Its protein is CASSISQVPGPQHF. Variable domain in full (rest from reference TRBV19 and TRBJ1-5): DGGITQSPKYLFRKEGQNVTLSCEQNLNHDAMYWYRQDPGQGLRLIYYSQIVNDFQKGDIAEGYSVSREKKESFPLTVTSAQKNPTAFYLCASSISQVPGPQHFGDGTRLSIL.

The chain carries TRBV30 and TRBJ1-4; 8 nucleotides line up with TRBD1. The CDR3 runs to 15 residues. V lost 3 bases, J lost 8 bases, and 11 bases stayed unmatched. Germline CDR1 reads GTSNPN; CDR2 reads SVGIG (reference sequence). CDR3 residues: CAWSEGTGGREKLFF. CDR3 sequence (DNA): TGTGCCTGGAGCGAAGGGACAGGCGGTAGGGAAAAACTGTTTTTT. The entire variable domain, with the rest obtained from reference TRBV30 and TRBJ1-4, is as follows: SQTIHQWPATLVQPVGSPLSLECTVEGTSNPNLYWYRQAAGRGLQLLFYSVGIGQISSEVPQNLSASRPQDRQFILSSKKLLLSDSGFYLCAWSEGTGGREKLFFGSGTQLSVL.

V is TRBV7-9 and J is TRBJ1-5, with D possibly matching TRBD1 (6 bases). Deletions cut 5 bases from V and 5 bases from J, with 16 bases between. Germline V CDR1 and CDR2: SEHNR, FQNEAQ (reference sequence). The CDR3 is 15 amino acids. The chain's CDR3 is CASSPTGNADQPQHF. DNA of the CDR3: TGTGCCAGCAGCCCCACAGGGAATGCGGATCAGCCCCAGCATTTT.

This chain joins TRBV20-1 and TRBJ2-3; D gene unclear. CDR1 is DFQATT and CDR2 is SNEGSKA in the germline V gene (reference sequence). V was clipped by 6 bases and J by 6 bases, with 10 bases between them. There are 11 residues in the CDR3. The CDR3 here is CSAPKFDTQYF. DNA of the CDR3: TGCAGTGCCCCGAAATTTGATACGCAGTATTTT.

This clone has a handful of counts. The chain uses TRBV10-3 and TRBJ1-1; weak D call: TRBD1 (5 bases). Per germline, CDR1 ENHRY and CDR2 SYGVKD. Trimming took off 6 bases at V and 12 bases at J, with 14 bases between the two ends. The CDR3 totals 11 residues. The CDR3 here is CAIRGEGSPFF. CDR3 in DNA: TGTGCCATCAGGGGGGAGGGTTCGCCTTTCTTT.

The chain recombines TRBV7-2 with TRBJ2-5; maybe TRBD2 (6 bases). The CDR3 covers 15 residues. V shed 5 bases and J shed 7 bases, with 20 bases lying between them. Germline loops: CDR1 SGHTA, CDR2 FQGNSA. The DNA for the CDR3 is TGTGCCAGCAGCAATAGCGGCACTAATAGGGGGACCCAGTACTTC. Translating gives CASSNSGTNRGTQYF.

The chain joins TRBV5-1 to TRBJ2-3; D possibly uses TRBD1 or TRBD2 (7 bases each). The germline gives CDR1 SGHRS, CDR2 YFSETQ. The CDR3 consists of 14 residues. V lost 4 bases, J lost 3 bases, and 12 bases lay in between. The CDR3 DNA reads as TGCGCCAGCAGCATCAGGGGGGGGACAGATACGCAGTATTTT. This translates into CASSIRGGTDTQYF.

The chain carries TRBV7-9 and TRBJ1-5; 7 bases line up with TRBD1. The J segment lost 1 base and the V segment lost 5 bases, leaving 5 bases of the junction unmatched. Germline CDR1 and CDR2: SEHNR and FQNEAQ (reference sequence). There are 15 residues in the CDR3. CDR3 sequence reads: CASSQEGASNQPQHF. CDR3 coding DNA: TGTGCCAGCAGCCAGGAGGGGGCGAGCAATCAGCCCCAGCATTTT.

The chain is built from TRBV5-1 and TRBJ2-3; no firm D call. V dropped 0 bases and J dropped 3 bases, with 8 bases sitting between them. Germline V lookup: CDR1 SGHRS, CDR2 YFSETQ. CDR3 length equals 14 residues. The CDR3 coding sequence is TGCGCCAGCAGCTTGGATACCGGGACAGATACGCAGTATTTT. It is translated as CASSLDTGTDTQYF.